The 15 T cell receptor beta chains below were found in one sample sequenced in a study of cytomegalovirus exposure and HLA in healthy donors. Primers for the PCR totalled 60 Vbeta and 13 Jbeta. Generated by immunoSEQ multiplex PCR, the TCRdb table keeps only in-frame clones and is missing some. The repertoire holds approximately 85,000 clones, with 80% as singletons. Sequenced sample: PBMCs. Every receptor here comes from a man younger than 45 in good health and CMV-seronegative.

The J gene is TRBJ1-1, the V gene TRBV28; D is unresolved. V was clipped by 7 bases and J by 0 bases, with 12 bases between them. Germline V gene data show CDR1 as MDHEN and CDR2 as SYDVKM. This CDR3 contains 14 residues. The DNA of the CDR3 is TGTGCCAGCACCCTCCCCCTCCTGAACACTGAAGCTTTCTTT. Its protein is CASTLPLLNTEAFF.

This sequence joins TRBV6-1 and TRBJ1-1, with D possibly being TRBD1 (5 bases). This CDR3 contains 16 residues. V was shortened by 4 bases and J by 0 bases, with 15 bases between the two germline ends. Germline loops: CDR1 MNHNS, CDR2 SASEGT. The CDR3 here is CASSAPPRGMNTEAFF. The CDR3 DNA is TGTGCCAGCAGTGCACCGCCGCGGGGCATGAACACTGAAGCTTTCTTT.

Only one count was recorded for this clone. CDR3 in DNA: TGTGCCAGCAGCTCGGACTTACCGGCCTCACAAGAGCAGTTCTTC. Translated: CASSSDLPASQEQFF. This chain joins TRBV5-4 and TRBJ2-1; maybe TRBD2 (5 bases). The V gene's germline CDR1 is SGHNT and CDR2 YYREEE (reference sequence). The CDR3 length is 15 residues. Trimming left V 3 bases short and J 10 bases short, with 20 bases between.

V gene TRBV7-9 combines with J gene TRBJ2-7, with 8 bases that match TRBD1. The ends lost 3 bases at V and 5 bases at J; junction bases unmatched: 6. The CDR3 is made up of 14 amino acids. Germline CDR1 reads SEHNR; CDR2 reads FQNEAQ (reference sequence). The DNA for the CDR3 is TGTGCCAGCAGCTTCGACAGGGGTGGGGACGAGCAGTACTTC. Its protein is CASSFDRGGDEQYF.

The chain recombines TRBV6-5 with TRBJ1-1; the D gene is possibly TRBD1 (5 bases). The CDR3 covers 13 residues. Germline V lookup: CDR1 MNHEY, CDR2 SVGAGI. Between the trimmed V and J ends, which lost 2 bases and 6 bases, there was a span of 10 bases. CDR3 sequence: CASSYRGQAEAFF. The CDR3 region has the DNA TGTGCCAGCAGTTACAGGGGTCAGGCTGAAGCTTTCTTT.

The V gene is TRBV19, the J gene TRBJ1-3; the D gene is possibly TRBD1 (6 bases). The V gene's germline CDR1 is LNHDA and CDR2 SQIVND (reference sequence). V was pared by 5 bases and J by 2 bases, with 16 bases between. The CDR3 has 16 amino acids. The CDR3, as DNA: TGTGCCAGTAGTCTCTTGACAGGCTCCCCTGGAAACACCATATATTTT. It specifies CASSLLTGSPGNTIYF.

There are a few counts of this clone. The rearrangement links TRBV5-6 to TRBJ2-7; 7 bases are a match to TRBD1. V lost 1 base and J lost 2; bases outside the gene matches: 3. The CDR3 sequence is 14 residues long. CDR1 SGHDT and CDR2 YYEEEE come from the germline V gene. DNA of the CDR3: TGTGCCAGCAGCTTGACAGGGGCTACCTACGAGCAGTACTTC. Protein sequence: CASSLTGATYEQYF.

The chain carries TRBV25-1 and TRBJ2-3, with D tentatively TRBD2 (6 bases). Trimming stripped 1 base from V and 6 bases from J, with 14 bases between. The CDR3 covers 15 residues. Germline V CDR1 and CDR2: MGHDK, SYGVNS. The CDR3 sequence is CASSELGSGDDTQYF. For the CDR3, the DNA is TGTGCCAGCAGTGAATTGGGTAGCGGAGATGATACGCAGTATTTT.

This clone was seen a handful of times. V and J are TRBV5-1 and TRBJ2-7; TRBD1 matches at 10 bases. This CDR3 is 14 amino acids long. Germline V gene data show CDR1 as SGHRS and CDR2 as YFSETQ. V was pared by 3 bases and J by 2 bases, with 2 bases of the junction left unmatched. CDR3 nucleotide sequence: TGCGCCAGCAGCTATGGACAGGGGGCCTACGAGCAGTACTTC. Encoded protein: CASSYGQGAYEQYF.

This chain joins TRBV5-6 and TRBJ2-7; 9 bases map to TRBD1. The J segment lost 0 bases and the V segment lost 7 bases, leaving 8 bases of the junction unmatched. The CDR3 consists of 15 residues. CDR1 is SGHDT, CDR2 YYEEEE, per germline. This CDR3 is CASSQTGGISYEQYF. Written as DNA, the CDR3 is TGTGCCAGCTCTCAGACAGGGGGTATCTCCTACGAGCAGTACTTC.

The CDR3 sequence is CATSPISGDYEQYF. In DNA, the CDR3 is TGTGCCACCAGCCCCATAAGCGGGGACTACGAGCAGTACTTC. The chain links TRBV15 to TRBJ2-7; TRBD2 agrees at 7 bases. V shed 5 bases and J 3 bases; nucleotides not matched to a gene: 7. The V gene's germline CDR1 is LNHNV and CDR2 YYDKDF (reference sequence). This CDR3 comprises 14 residues.

The V call is TRBV5-1, the J call TRBJ1-2; TRBD1 matches at 8 bases. The J segment lost 3 bases and the V segment lost 0 bases, leaving 7 bases of the junction unmatched. In germline, CDR1 is SGHRS, CDR2 YFSETQ. The CDR3 runs to 16 residues. CDR3 in DNA: TGCGCCAGCAGCTTGGCCGGCCCGGACAGGGACTATGGCTACACCTTC. This gives the protein CASSLAGPDRDYGYTF.

This clone occurred a few times. The V and J genes are TRBV6-4 and TRBJ2-1; 11 bases agree with TRBD2. CDR3 length: 15 residues. V dropped 3 bases and J dropped 5; count of bases not matched to a gene: 3. Germline loops: CDR1 MRHNA, CDR2 SNTAGT. DNA for the CDR3: TGTGCCAGCAGTGAAATAGCGGGGGGGAACAATGAGCAGTTCTTC. Protein sequence: CASSEIAGGNNEQFF.

The genes are TRBV21-1 and TRBJ1-2; TRBD1 reflects the table's D call only, with no check against the DNA. TRBV21-1 is termed a pseudogene. This CDR3 spans 14 amino acids. CDR3 bases: TGTGCCAGCAGCAAAGGGATACAGGGTCACGGCTACACCTTC. Amino acids: CASSKGIQGHGYTF.

This chain connects TRBV10-1 to TRBJ1-2; D might be TRBD1 (5 bases). Trimming cost V 3 bases and J 8 bases, with 16 bases left between them. This CDR3 contains 14 residues. Germline lookup yields CDR1 WNHNN and CDR2 SYGVQD (reference sequence). The CDR3 loop is CASSETRAMEGYTF. CDR3 sequence (DNA): TGCGCCAGCAGTGAAACCAGGGCGATGGAAGGCTACACCTTC.